This TCR beta chain originates from a study of blood T cell repertoires in COVID-19. Study in general: In each case, the material was cDNA or gDNA derived from T cells, B-cell-depleted T cells, or PBMCs.

This clone was recorded only once. Those enrolled, adults aged about 18 to 89 years, came from about two dozen US areas. Cohorts were based on clinical histories the participants reported. Germline V lookup: CDR1 SGHTA, CDR2 FQGNSA. Trimming stripped 1 base from V and 6 bases from J, with 13 bases between. This CDR3 region has 14 residues. Per the study methods: Amplification of reference gene primers provided the estimated nucleated cell counts. Sequencing was performed with immunoSEQ multiplex PCR; in TCRdb, only in-frame clones are kept and a portion is missing. V and J calls and clone size are as listed in that table; D and trimming were resolved from the DNA. The table has around 150,000 clones, approximately 80% seen once.

The sequenced sample was PBMCs or T cells enriched from blood (not recorded which). This TCR came from a man aged 65 to 85 who had been exposed to COVID-19. V usage is TRBV7-2 and J usage is TRBJ2-7; TRBD2 might be the D (7 bases). CDR3 sequence: CASSLGGGRGEQYF. The CDR3 region has the DNA TGTGCCAGCAGCTTAGGGGGGGGGCGGGGCGAGCAGTACTTC.